These 31 T cell receptor beta chains share one sample of origin, sequenced in a study of shared T cell receptors in the human thymus. The repertoire was sequenced with immunoSEQ multiplex PCR; TCRdb's copy has only in-frame clones and lacks some. The sample has about 540,000 clones, around 78% seen once. These data are also associated with another study on human thymus T cells.

The source material was thymocytes. Every receptor here comes from a boy in the first two years of life with a congenital heart defect.

This chain uses TRBV13 with TRBJ2-7, with TRBD2 identical over 8 bases. J gave up 9 bases and V 3 bases, and 22 bases lay outside the gene matches. This CDR3 region has 18 residues. Looked up from germline, CDR1 is PRHDT and CDR2 is FYEKMQ (reference sequence). The CDR3 is CASSLVRVRIAGMAWQYF. In nucleotides, the CDR3 is TGTGCCAGCAGCTTGGTGAGGGTTAGGATAGCGGGAATGGCGTGGCAGTACTTC.

The gene calls are TRBV6-1 and TRBJ2-1; TRBD2 matches at 7 bases. The CDR3 is 17 amino acids. Losses at the gene ends were 2 bases for V and 3 bases for J; bases not matched to a gene: 10. CDR1 and CDR2 (germline): MNHNS, SASEGT. CDR3 amino acids: CASSEYRMGGRYNEQFF. CDR3 DNA sequence: TGTGCCAGCAGTGAATATAGAATGGGAGGGCGCTACAATGAGCAGTTCTTC.

In this sample, this clone turned up once. This chain links TRBV5-6 with TRBJ2-2; 9 bases match TRBD2. The germline V gene has CDR1 SGHDT and CDR2 YYEEEE. The V segment lost 1 base and the J segment 6 bases; nucleotides outside the gene matches: 10. The CDR3 runs to 17 residues. The CDR3 DNA sequence: TGTGCCAGCAGCTTGCTCCCTAGCGGGACGGGGTCCGGGGAGCTGTTTTTT. Translated: CASSLLPSGTGSGELFF.

This clone was counted only a few times. This chain links TRBV11-2 with TRBJ2-1; TRBD2 matches 8 bases. Germline-derived CDR1 and CDR2 are SGHAT and FQNNGV. The CDR3 consists of 17 residues. The V gene end was trimmed by 0 bases and the J gene end by 4 bases; junction bases not matched to a gene: 8. The DNA of the CDR3 is TGTGCCAGCAGCTTAGATCGAAGGAGCGGGGGTTACAATGAGCAGTTCTTC. It encodes CASSLDRRSGGYNEQFF.

The chain employs TRBV10-2 and TRBJ2-3, with 10 nucleotides matching TRBD2. After removal of 6 bases from V and 2 bases from J, the junction contained 8 bases not matched to a gene. The germline gives CDR1 WSHSY, CDR2 SAAADI. This CDR3 is 16 amino acids long. In nucleotides, the CDR3 is TGCGCCAGCAGGGCCGGTACTAGCGGGAACACAGATACGCAGTATTTT. Amino acids: CASRAGTSGNTDTQYF.

This clone has a handful of counts. The chain has TRBV7-9 and TRBJ2-1; the match to TRBD2 covers 11 bases. In germline, CDR1 is SEHNR, CDR2 FQNEAQ (reference sequence). The CDR3 is made up of 11 amino acids. The V gene end was trimmed by 4 bases and the J gene end by 14 bases; junction bases not matched to a gene: 1. The CDR3 is CASSSGLAEFF. In DNA, the CDR3 is TGTGCCAGCAGCTCGGGACTAGCGGAGTTCTTC.

For the CDR3, the DNA is TGCGCCAGCAGCCAAGGGTTAGGACGGGGAGTGAAACGTCATGAGCAGTTCTTC. It translates to CASSQGLGRGVKRHEQFF. V usage is TRBV4-3 and J usage is TRBJ2-1; weak D call: TRBD2 (5 bases). V was cut by 1 base and J by 8 bases, with 24 bases left in between. This CDR3 contains 18 residues. Germline assignment: CDR1 LGHNA and CDR2 YSLEER.

The CDR3 sequence: CASSYGQSLYGYTF. Here the CDR3 DNA reads TGTGCCAGCAGTTACGGGCAGAGCCTCTATGGCTACACCTTC. The V call is TRBV6-5, the J call TRBJ1-2; D gene ambiguous. The CDR3 sequence is 14 residues long. Trimming left V 2 bases short and J 4 bases short, with 11 bases between. Germline CDR1 reads MNHEY; CDR2 reads SVGAGI.

This chain connects TRBV5-1 to TRBJ2-7, with TRBD1 identical over 9 bases. The CDR3 is 17 amino acids. The trim removed 2 bases at V and 0 bases at J, leaving 9 bases unmatched. The germline V gene has CDR1 SGHRS and CDR2 YFSETQ. CDR3 coding DNA: TGCGCCAGCAGCTTCGGACAGGGGAGGGGTAGCTCCTACGAGCAGTACTTC. It translates to CASSFGQGRGSSYEQYF. The whole variable domain, filled in from reference TRBV5-1 and TRBJ2-7, reads KAGVTQTPRYLIKTRGQQVTLSCSPISGHRSVSWYQQTPGQGLQFLFEYFSETQRNKGNFPGRFSGRQFSNSRSEMNVSTLELGDSALYLCASSFGQGRGSSYEQYFGPGTRLTVT.

The chain has TRBV18 and TRBJ2-1, with D maybe TRBD2 (5 bases). V lost 5 bases and J 4 bases, leaving 12 bases between the germline ends. The germline gives CDR1 KGHSH, CDR2 LQKENI. This CDR3 region has 14 residues. CDR3 loop: CASSAHRDYNEQFF. CDR3 coding DNA: TGTGCCAGCTCAGCACACCGGGATTACAATGAGCAGTTCTTC.

V is TRBV6-5 and J is TRBJ2-7; 11 bases are a match to TRBD2. The trim removed 2 bases at V and 6 bases at J, leaving 9 bases unmatched. Germline lookup yields CDR1 MNHEY and CDR2 SVGAGI. This CDR3 has 16 residues. The CDR3 nucleotides read TGTGCCAGCAGTTACCTAACTAGCGGGAGTGTAGGCGAGCAGTACTTC. Amino acids: CASSYLTSGSVGEQYF.

This clone was seen a single time. This chain links TRBV27 with TRBJ2-6; D is uncertain. The V and J ends lost 5 bases and 4 bases respectively, with 9 bases between them. The CDR3 runs 14 residues. The germline CDR1 and CDR2 sequences are MNHEY and SMNVEV (reference sequence). The chain's CDR3 is CASSPRPGANVLTF. The CDR3 region has the DNA TGTGCCAGCAGTCCCCGTCCCGGGGCCAACGTCCTGACTTTC.

The rearrangement links TRBV10-1 to TRBJ2-7; D is perhaps TRBD1 (6 bases). This CDR3 comprises 16 residues. Trimming shortened V by 0 bases and J by 1 base, and 13 bases separated the two germline ends. The germline CDR1 and CDR2 sequences are WNHNN and SYGVQD (reference sequence). The CDR3 sequence: CASSESTDGQSYEQYF. The CDR3 DNA sequence: TGCGCCAGCAGTGAGTCGACCGATGGACAGTCCTACGAGCAGTACTTC.

This clone came up a few times. Here the CDR3 DNA reads TGTGCCAGCAGCCCGGACCCTAGGGACAGGGTCTCCTACGAGCAGTACTTC. Its protein product is CASSPDPRDRVSYEQYF. V gene TRBV28 combines with J gene TRBJ2-7; 9 positions agree with TRBD1. This CDR3 has 17 residues. The J segment lost 0 bases and the V segment lost 6 bases, leaving 12 bases of the junction unmatched. Germline assignment: CDR1 MDHEN and CDR2 SYDVKM.

The chain recombines TRBV7-6 with TRBJ2-7; 7 nucleotides align to TRBD2. The length of the CDR3 is 18 residues. Losses at the gene ends were 0 bases for V and 3 bases for J; bases not matched to a gene: 14. CDR1 and CDR2 from the germline V gene are SGHVS and FNYEAQ. CDR3 DNA: TGTGCCAGCAGCTTAGCCGGTCCCCCCGGGCTAGCGGTCTACGAGCAGTACTTC. Translating gives CASSLAGPPGLAVYEQYF.

This chain uses TRBV10-3 with TRBJ2-3, with D tentatively TRBD1 (6 bases). V was cut by 0 bases and J by 0 bases, with 13 bases left in between. Germline loops: CDR1 ENHRY, CDR2 SYGVKD. This CDR3 is 17 amino acids long. For the CDR3, the DNA is TGTGCCATCAGTGAGTCGGGACAACTAACAAGCACAGATACGCAGTATTTT. Amino acids: CAISESGQLTSTDTQYF.

V gene TRBV7-9 combines with J gene TRBJ2-7, with D possibly matching TRBD2 (6 bases). CDR3 length: 15 amino acids. The V gene lost 5 bases and the J gene lost 2 bases, with 16 bases spanning the gap. The germline CDR1 and CDR2 sequences are SEHNR and FQNEAQ (reference sequence). Here the CDR3 DNA reads TGTGCCAGCAGCCCGGAGGGGATAGGGGCCTACGAGCAGTACTTC. It is translated as CASSPEGIGAYEQYF.

The gene calls are TRBV28 and TRBJ2-5, with a possible D match to TRBD2 (6 bases). Germline values: CDR1 MDHEN, CDR2 SYDVKM. This CDR3 is built from 19 residues. The V and J ends lost 3 bases and 5 bases respectively, with 28 bases between them. CDR3 DNA: TGTGCCAGCAGTTTTTTCCCCTCCCCTAGCGCCAAGATGGGCGAGACCCAGTACTTC. This translates into CASSFFPSPSAKMGETQYF.

The chain is built from TRBV7-6 and TRBJ2-3; 8 positions agree with TRBD1. Germline V gene lookup returns CDR1 SGHVS and CDR2 FNYEAQ. CDR3 size: 16 residues. V lost 3 bases to trimming and J lost 6 bases; unmatched junction nucleotides: 11. This CDR3 reads CASSFVRQGPPDTQYF. CDR3 sequence (DNA): TGTGCCAGCAGCTTTGTGAGACAGGGGCCGCCGGATACGCAGTATTTT. The variable domain in full, completed from reference TRBV7-6 and TRBJ2-3, reads GAGVSQSPRYKVTKRGQDVALRCDPISGHVSLYWYRQALGQGPEFLTYFNYEAQQDKSGLPNDRFSAERPEGSISTLTIQRTEQRDSAMYRCASSFVRQGPPDTQYFGPGTRLTVL.

V and J are TRBV29-1 and TRBJ1-2; D call uncertain. Germline V gene lookup returns CDR1 SQVTM and CDR2 ANQGSEA. The V and J ends lost 8 bases and 7 bases respectively, with 23 bases between them. The CDR3 contains 14 residues. CDR3 DNA sequence: TGCAGCTACCAAGGTGGGCCGATCCGGGGTGGCTACACCTTC. Protein sequence: CSYQGGPIRGGYTF.

Concerning this clone itself: Other DNA sequences within the sample encode an identical CDR3. The chain has TRBV5-4 and TRBJ2-7; 7 nucleotides match TRBD1. The CDR3 runs to 14 residues. Trimming removed 0 bases from V and 2 bases from J; junction bases left unmatched: 2. Germline CDR1 and CDR2: SGHNT and YYREEE (reference sequence). This chain's CDR3 is CASSLGQGAYEQYF. The CDR3 DNA reads as TGTGCCAGCAGCTTGGGGCAGGGGGCCTACGAGCAGTACTTC.

In its sample, this clone was seen a few times. The chain couples TRBV5-5 to TRBJ1-3, with 7 positions matching TRBD1. Germline CDR1 is SGHKS and CDR2 is YYEKEE (reference sequence). The J segment lost 0 bases and the V segment lost 6 bases, leaving 9 bases of the junction unmatched. The CDR3 is 16 amino acids. The CDR3 nucleotides read TGTGCCAGCACCCATGGACAGGCAGACTCTGGAAACACCATATATTTT. It encodes CASTHGQADSGNTIYF.

This clone was counted between two and nine times. The J gene is TRBJ1-1, the V gene TRBV6-5, with 8 bases matching TRBD1. Germline V gene data show CDR1 as MNHEY and CDR2 as SVGAGI. Trimming cost V 4 bases and J 4 bases; bases outside gene matches: 2. This CDR3 has 13 residues. CDR3 protein: CASSSDRGTEAFF. CDR3 DNA sequence: TGTGCCAGCAGTTCCGACAGGGGCACTGAAGCTTTCTTT.

The CDR3: CASSEYGGGDTSYEQYF. CDR3 DNA: TGTGCCAGCAGTGAATACGGCGGGGGGGACACTTCCTACGAGCAGTACTTC. This chain uses TRBV25-1 with TRBJ2-7; 9 bases line up with TRBD2. Germline CDR1 is MGHDK and CDR2 is SYGVNS. This CDR3 has 17 amino acids. Unmatched junction bases numbered 7, after V lost 0 bases and J lost 1 base.

This chain joins TRBV30 and TRBJ2-2, with 7 bases that match TRBD1. The CDR3 runs to 14 residues. Trimming at V came to 3 bases and at J to 7 bases, leaving 8 bases not matched to a gene. Looked up from germline, CDR1 is GTSNPN and CDR2 is SVGIG (reference sequence). DNA for the CDR3: TGTGCCTGGAGGGGACGACAGGGCCACGGGGAGCTGTTTTTT. Translating it yields CAWRGRQGHGELFF.

This clone was seen only a few times. The chain employs TRBV29-1 and TRBJ2-1; 10 bases match TRBD2. V shed 4 bases, J shed 8 bases, and the junction held 8 bases outside the gene matches. The CDR3 has 14 amino acids. Per germline, CDR1 SQVTM and CDR2 ANQGSEA. CDR3 DNA sequence: TGCAGCGTTGGTCTAGCGGGAGCTTCGGATGAGCAGTTCTTC. Translating gives CSVGLAGASDEQFF.

The V and J genes are TRBV5-6 and TRBJ2-7; 7 positions match TRBD1. Germline CDR1 is SGHDT and CDR2 is YYEEEE. The CDR3 is 17 amino acids. V trimming: 1 base; J trimming: 0 bases; junction bases outside the gene matches: 10. CDR3 coding DNA: TGTGCCAGCAGCTTGCGTCGTGTTCGGGACAGCTCCTACGAGCAGTACTTC. Translation: CASSLRRVRDSSYEQYF.

The chain combines TRBV6-6 with TRBJ2-3, with TRBD2 as a possible D gene (5 bases). Trimming shortened V by 6 bases and J by 0 bases, and 10 bases separated the two germline ends. CDR1 and CDR2 (germline): MNHNY, SVGAGI (reference sequence). The CDR3 contains 14 residues. In nucleotides, the CDR3 is TGTGCCAGCAGGGACTTCACTAGCACAGATACGCAGTATTTT. Encoded protein: CASRDFTSTDTQYF.

This clone occurred once. The chain recombines TRBV19 with TRBJ1-1; 9 bases fit TRBD1. Germline V CDR1 and CDR2: LNHDA, SQIVND (reference sequence). V lost 3 bases and J lost 3; bases outside the gene matches: 14. The CDR3 is 18 amino acids. The CDR3 DNA follows: TGTGCCAGTAGTATCCCGACAGGGGGTTGGTATAGGGACACTGAAGCTTTCTTT. Translating gives CASSIPTGGWYRDTEAFF.

This sequence joins TRBV19 and TRBJ1-2; no clear D. Trimming cost V 1 base and J 2 bases, with 11 bases left between them. The CDR3 extends over 15 amino acids. Germline CDR1 is LNHDA and CDR2 is SQIVND (reference sequence). As DNA, the CDR3 is TGTGCCAGTAGTATAGGGGCACCGTGGAACTATGGCTACACCTTC. Protein sequence: CASSIGAPWNYGYTF. Based on the CDR3 plus reference TRBV19 and TRBJ1-2, the full variable domain is DGGITQSPKYLFRKEGQNVTLSCEQNLNHDAMYWYRQDPGQGLRLIYYSQIVNDFQKGDIAEGYSVSREKKESFPLTVTSAQKNPTAFYLCASSIGAPWNYGYTFGSGTRLTVV.

The V and J genes are TRBV4-3 and TRBJ2-7; TRBD2 aligns across 11 bases. Trimming at V came to 3 bases and at J to 7 bases, leaving 5 bases not matched to a gene. The CDR3 is 14 residues long. Germline V CDR1 and CDR2: LGHNA, YSLEER. The CDR3 here is CASSQFIAGGEQYF. The CDR3 DNA follows: TGCGCCAGCAGCCAGTTCATAGCGGGGGGGGAGCAGTACTTC.